The present T cell receptor beta chain was sequenced within a study of immune heterogeneity within non-small cell lung tumors. With 32 V and 13 J primers, multiplex PCR amplified the TCR beta CDR3. MiXCR, applied by TCRdb to the multiplex PCR reads, yields one record per CDR3 protein. The sample carries 14,000 or so distinct CDR3 sequences, around 28% recorded once. CDR1 SGDLS and CDR2 YYNGEE come from the germline V gene. This CDR3 region has 12 residues. Trimming took off 4 bases at V and 5 bases at J, with 9 bases between the two ends. Regarding the study as a whole: Each patient's tumor sites shared recurring identical dominant CDR3 beta clonotypes, and individual sites also carried their own high-frequency clones.

This clonotype was found a few times. Its antigen remains unidentified. At approximately 600 ng per sample, bulk tumor genomic DNA provided the template. The authors collected several far-apart biopsies from each primary tumor during surgery. Each patient presented with untreated, newly diagnosed non-small cell lung cancer and received curative surgery. This sequence joins TRBV9 and TRBJ2-5, with D possibly being TRBD1 (6 bases). This clonotype was sampled from a man aged 40-49 years with non-small cell lung cancer. Sequencing was carried out using lung tumor tissue. CDR3 nucleotides: TGTGCCAGCAGCCAACAGGGCGAGACCCAGTACTTC. This encodes CASSQQGETQYF.